Many counts were recorded for the clone carrying this T cell receptor (beta chain). Its specificity is unknown. The record originates from a study of T cell repertoires in cytomegalovirus infection. Findings and caveats of the study: People with CMV and the relevant HLA were identified by cumulative public TCR beta family frequency.

MiXCR, applied by TCRdb to the reads, yields one record per CDR3 protein. In the table there are fewer than 1,000,000 distinct CDR3 sequences, approximately 33% of which are singletons. The CDR3 consists of 13 residues. Trimming cost V 6 bases and J 5 bases, with 13 bases left between them. The sequenced sample was cultured CD8+ T cells from PBMCs, obtained from culture after CMV antigen stimulation. The chain combines TRBV12-3 or TRBV12-4 with TRBJ2-5, with D unclear. This receptor was obtained from a human donor in good health (CMV status not recorded). Some clones in this sample may be carry-over from other donors' samples. The CDR3, as DNA: TGTGCCAGCAGCTTAAATTCGGTGGAGACCCAGTACTTC. Translation: CASSLNSVETQYF.